This T cell receptor beta chain stems from a study of T cell responses to AZD1222 COVID-19 vaccine. Study at large: Timing groups of about 4 and about 12 weeks for second doses were pooled.

The data were produced by immunoSEQ multiplex PCR, yet TCRdb's version contains in-frame clones alone and is incomplete. The sample contains approximately 150,000 clones, about nine tenths of which appear only once. Looked up from germline, CDR1 is SGHRS and CDR2 is YFSETQ. The CDR3 sequence is 14 residues long. Trimming took 0 bases from V and 4 from J, leaving 8 bases between them. Study conclusions and caveats: The study found Spike-specific TCR breadth and depth rose after two AZD1222 doses. Reports indicate that nearly half of spike-specific TCRs are directed at unmutated variant regions.

For this clone: What it recognizes is unknown.

The clonotype was recovered from an adult in good health. The sequencing used peripheral blood, collected on day 0 of AZD1222 vaccination. The rearrangement links TRBV5-1 to TRBJ1-5; D is ambiguous. CDR3 loop: CASSLADGNQPQHF. CDR3 nucleotides: TGCGCCAGCAGCTTGGCCGACGGGAATCAGCCCCAGCATTTT. The full variable domain, rest sourced from reference TRBV5-1 and TRBJ1-5, is KAGVTQTPRYLIKTRGQQVTLSCSPISGHRSVSWYQQTPGQGLQFLFEYFSETQRNKGNFPGRFSGRQFSNSRSEMNVSTLELGDSALYLCASSLADGNQPQHFGDGTRLSIL.